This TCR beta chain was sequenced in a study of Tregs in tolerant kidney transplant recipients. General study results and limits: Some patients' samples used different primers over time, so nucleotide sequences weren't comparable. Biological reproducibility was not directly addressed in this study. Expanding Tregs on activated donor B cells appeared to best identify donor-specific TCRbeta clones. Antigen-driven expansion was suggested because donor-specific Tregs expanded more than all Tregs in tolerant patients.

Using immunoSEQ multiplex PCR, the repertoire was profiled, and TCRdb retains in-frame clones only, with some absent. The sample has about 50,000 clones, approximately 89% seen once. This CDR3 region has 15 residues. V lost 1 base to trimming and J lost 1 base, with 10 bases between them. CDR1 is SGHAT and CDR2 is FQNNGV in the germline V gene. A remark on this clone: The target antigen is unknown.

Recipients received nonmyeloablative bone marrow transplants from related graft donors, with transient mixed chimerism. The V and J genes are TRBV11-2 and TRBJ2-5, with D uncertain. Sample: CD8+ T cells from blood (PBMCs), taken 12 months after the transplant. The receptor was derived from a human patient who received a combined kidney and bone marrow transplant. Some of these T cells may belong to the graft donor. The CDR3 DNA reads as TGTGCCAGCAGCTTAGGTTACTCCCCCCAAGAGACCCAGTACTTC. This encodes CASSLGYSPQETQYF.